Following are 20 T cell receptor beta chains from one sample sequenced in a study of T cells expressing NK-cell markers. TCRdb reprocessed the 5' RACE reads and keeps a single row for each CDR3 protein, giving no DNA. The listing records roughly 420,000 distinct CDR3 sequences. The sequencing input was blood T cells: a sorted CD56 or NKG2C T cell subset, CD4+ or CD8+ T cells, or bulk PBMC T cells (not recorded which). These receptors all come from a woman between 18 and 70 years old in good health.

The J gene is TRBJ2-5, the V gene TRBV30; the TCRdb D gene call, TRBD2, has no DNA to confirm it. Germline loops: CDR1 GTSNPN, CDR2 SVGIG (reference sequence). This CDR3 has 13 amino acids. The CDR3 reads CAWSVVAGQTQYF.

The rearrangement links TRBV11-2 to TRBJ2-7; TCRdb calls TRBD1, which cannot be checked without DNA. CDR1 and CDR2 (germline): SGHAT, FQNNGV. This CDR3 has 15 amino acids. CDR3 protein: CASSLRTGHSYEQYF.

The chain is built from TRBV10-3 and TRBJ2-3. This CDR3 is built from 12 residues. Looked up from germline, CDR1 is ENHRY and CDR2 is SYGVKD. The chain's CDR3 is CATAADTDTQYF.

The chain carries TRBV7-3 and TRBJ1-2; without DNA, the TCRdb call of TRBD1 cannot be checked. Germline V gene sequence: CDR1 SGHTA, CDR2 FQGTGA. The length of the CDR3 is 16 residues. The CDR3 reads CASSPDRGRGDYGYTF.

This rearrangement joins TRBV12-3 or TRBV12-4 to TRBJ2-3; checking the TCRdb D call of TRBD1 is not possible without DNA. This CDR3 has 16 amino acids. CDR3 residues: CASSFAGTGLTDTQYF.

J is TRBJ2-7 and V is TRBV6-1; TCRdb outputs TRBD2, but without DNA this stays unchecked. Germline V gives CDR1 MNHNS, CDR2 SASEGT. CDR3 size: 17 residues. The CDR3: CASRIRPGTSGAYEQYF.

The rearrangement joins TRBV11-2 to TRBJ1-2; TCRdb returns TRBD1, unconfirmable since there is no DNA. From germline, CDR1 is SGHAT and CDR2 FQNNGV. CDR3 length: 15 residues. CDR3 amino acids: CASSLGTRTAYGYTF.

The V and J genes are TRBV3-1 and TRBJ2-1; TCRdb's D call of TRBD1 is untestable without DNA. The CDR3 is 12 residues long. CDR1 is LGHDT, CDR2 YNNKEL, per germline (reference sequence). This CDR3 reads CASGGPYNEQFF.

CDR3 sequence reads: CASSLFGNPTDTQYF. This rearrangement joins TRBV7-2 to TRBJ2-3; the TCRdb D gene call, TRBD1, has no DNA to confirm it. Germline-derived CDR1 and CDR2 are SGHTA and FQGNSA. The CDR3 is 15 residues long.

CDR3 sequence: CASSLGLSSNGYTF. The V gene is TRBV7-9, the J gene TRBJ1-2. The CDR3 has 14 amino acids. Germline CDR1 and CDR2: SEHNR and FQNEAQ (reference sequence).

The chain recombines TRBV28 with TRBJ2-7; TCRdb calls TRBD2, which cannot be checked without DNA. The CDR3 contains 13 residues. Germline V gene sequence: CDR1 MDHEN, CDR2 SYDVKM. This chain's CDR3 is CASRPGPRYEQYF.

This chain joins TRBV4-1 and TRBJ1-4; no DNA is available, so the TRBD1 call from TCRdb remains unchecked. Looked up from germline, CDR1 is MGHRA and CDR2 is YSYEKL. The CDR3 runs to 16 residues. CDR3 sequence: CASSQVGGATNEKLFF.

J is TRBJ1-1 and V is TRBV7-8; TCRdb picks TRBD1, but there is no DNA to check that call. The germline CDR1 and CDR2 sequences are SGHVS and FQNEAQ. The CDR3 covers 17 residues. The CDR3 reads CASSLRQGALGNTEAFF.

V gene TRBV6-2 or TRBV6-3 combines with J gene TRBJ2-1. This CDR3 contains 16 residues. Germline V CDR1 and CDR2: MNHEY, SVGEGT. The chain's CDR3 is CASSWPRGRAYNEQFF.

The V and J genes are TRBV27 and TRBJ2-7; the TCRdb call, TRBD2, lacks DNA for checking. The CDR3 sequence is 16 residues long. The germline V gene encodes CDR1 MNHEY and CDR2 SMNVEV (reference sequence). CDR3 in amino acids: CASSLSPSGVSYEQYF.

The chain recombines TRBV6-5 with TRBJ2-5. CDR3 length: 12 amino acids. Germline CDR1 is MNHEY and CDR2 is SVGAGI. CDR3 region: CASSYSTGAQYF.

This chain uses TRBV13 with TRBJ2-3. CDR3 size: 12 residues. CDR1 and CDR2 from the germline V gene are PRHDT and FYEKMQ (reference sequence). CDR3 loop: CASSSISDTQYF.

J is TRBJ2-7 and V is TRBV28; without DNA, the TCRdb call of TRBD1 cannot be checked. Germline values: CDR1 MDHEN, CDR2 SYDVKM. The CDR3 spans 15 residues. The CDR3 reads CASRTDRGLANEQYF.

The chain joins TRBV7-2 to TRBJ2-5; TCRdb reports TRBD1, a call that lacks DNA to check it against. The CDR3 is 16 residues long. Germline CDR1 is SGHTA and CDR2 is FQGNSA. The CDR3 region is CASSVQFGGRQETQYF.

V usage is TRBV19 and J usage is TRBJ2-1. The CDR3 totals 14 residues. Per the germline V gene, CDR1 is LNHDA and CDR2 is SQIVND (reference sequence). This chain's CDR3 is CATQAESTYNEQYF. The whole variable domain, filled in from reference TRBV19 and TRBJ2-1, reads DGGITQSPKYLFRKEGQNVTLSCEQNLNHDAMYWYRQDPGQGLRLIYYSQIVNDFQKGDIAEGYSVSREKKESFPLTVTSAQKNPTAFYLCATQAESTYNEQYFGPGTRLTVL.